The rows below give T cell receptor beta chains drawn from one sample of a study of shared clonotypes between healthy human individuals. Data came from immunoSEQ multiplex PCR; TCRdb stores just in-frame clones and leaves some out. The table has about 2.1 million clones, just over 90% seen once. The sample was naive CD8+ T cells from PBMCs. The receptor source for this set is a man aged 18 to 29 in good health. Some clones in this sample may be carry-over from other donors' samples. The CDR3 runs from the conserved cysteine through the conserved F or W. D genes are given only for firm matches. Part of the rows lack a size; the others show once, few, many or a class for expanded clones.

d_call j_call v_call clone_size cdr3_nt cdr3_aa
- TRBJ1-2 TRBV29-1 - TGCAGCGTTTGGAGGACGTATGGCTACACCTTC CSVWRTYGYTF
- TRBJ2-3 TRBV7-9 - TGTGCCAGCAGCTTAGTCGGGGCAGGCAATACGCAGTATTTT CASSLVGAGNTQYF
- TRBJ2-7 TRBV9 once TGTGCCAGCAGCGTAGGTTGGAGCTCCTACGAGCAGTACTTC CASSVGWSSYEQYF
- TRBJ2-7 TRBV7-6 once TGTGCCAGCAGCTTAAAGGCGGGGGCGGCCGGGGGTCTCGAGCAGTACTTC CASSLKAGAAGGLEQYF
TRBD1 TRBJ2-7 TRBV27 - TGTGCCAGCAGTCTTTACAGGGGCCACGAGCAGTACTTC CASSLYRGHEQYF
- TRBJ2-5 TRBV29-1 - TGCAGCGTGATACAAGAGACCCAGTACTTC CSVIQETQYF
TRBD1 TRBJ2-7 TRBV27 - TGTGCCAGCAGTTTTCAAGGGACAGGGGTCGAGCAGTACTTC CASSFQGTGVEQYF
- TRBJ2-7 TRBV7-9 once TGTGCCAGCAGCTCCGGGACGTCAAGGAGCTCCTACGAGCAGTACTTC CASSSGTSRSSYEQYF
TRBD1 TRBJ2-7 TRBV11-2 once TGTGCCAGCAGCTCCCGGGACAGGGACTACGAGCAGTACTTC CASSSRDRDYEQYF
TRBD2 TRBJ2-1 TRBV5-6 once TGTGCCAGCAGCTTGGTCGGGAGGGCCAATGAGCAGTTCTTC CASSLVGRANEQFF
TRBD1 TRBJ2-5 TRBV28 - TGTGCCAGCAGTCTCGTATGGACAGGGGACCAAGAGACCCAGTACTTC CASSLVWTGDQETQYF
- TRBJ2-7 TRBV11-2 - TGTGCCAGCAGCTTAGATCAAATCTGGATGTTAGACACTTGGGGCTACGAGCAGTACTTC CASSLDQIWMLDTWGYEQYF
TRBD1 TRBJ1-2 TRBV20-1 - TGCAGTGCCGGGGACAGGTGGGACACCTTC CSAGDRWDTF
- TRBJ2-4 TRBV2 - TGTGCCAGCAGTGGGCCCGGCAGGGCGCGCCCCAAAAACATTCAGTACTTC CASSGPGRARPKNIQYF
- TRBJ2-1 TRBV5-6 - TGTGCCAGCAGCCGGGGGACCAATGAGCAGTTCTTC CASSRGTNEQFF
TRBD2 TRBJ2-5 TRBV13 - TGTGCCAGCAGCCACCCTAGCGGGAGTAGTCGAGAGACCCAGTACTTC CASSHPSGSSRETQYF
- TRBJ2-7 TRBV28 - TGTGCCAGCAGTTTCGGTACCTACGAGCAGTACTTC CASSFGTYEQYF